Below, 15 T cell receptor beta chains from the same sample are listed, as sequenced in a study of CD8+ T cells in alopecia areata. This sample's treatment: oral pan-JAK inhibitor, 5-10 mg twice daily. cDNA serving as the sequencing template came from extracted, reverse transcribed RNA. The table came from immunoSEQ multiplex PCR; TCRdb's copy has only in-frame clones and leaves some out. The data show around 160,000 clones, around three fifths seen once. This specimen consisted of CD4+ T cells sorted from blood, obtained at week 24, from a patient treated with tofacitinib. The source is a human donor with alopecia areata.

As for this clone: The same CDR3 is also encoded by other DNA sequences in this sample. The V and J genes are TRBV7-2 and TRBJ2-5, with D possibly being TRBD2 (6 bases). Trimming took off 5 bases at V and 5 bases at J, with 12 bases between the two ends. This CDR3 contains 13 residues. The germline gives CDR1 SGHTA, CDR2 FQGNSA. CDR3 nucleotide sequence: TGTGCCAGCAGCCGGGGACGGGAGGAGACCCAGTACTTC. Translated, it gives CASSRGREETQYF.

The J gene is TRBJ2-2, the V gene TRBV5-1; D is perhaps TRBD2 (5 bases). CDR3 length equals 15 residues. Germline values: CDR1 SGHRS, CDR2 YFSETQ. Trimming stripped 3 bases from V and 0 bases from J, with 9 bases between. The CDR3 here is CASSSGIPNTGELFF. DNA of the CDR3: TGCGCCAGCAGCTCCGGGATACCGAACACCGGGGAGCTGTTTTTT.

On this clone itself: This specimen includes other DNA sequences encoding the same CDR3. The CDR3 DNA reads TGTGCCAGCAGTGAACTAGCTAGCGGGGAGCTGTTTTTT. This gives the protein CASSELASGELFF. The V call is TRBV6-5, the J call TRBJ2-2; a weak D match, TRBD2 (6 bases). The length of the CDR3 is 13 residues. V lost 5 bases and J lost 7, with 11 bases in between. Germline CDR1 is MNHEY and CDR2 is SVGAGI.

This clone has a handful of counts. This chain uses TRBV30 with TRBJ1-5; TRBD1 might be the D (5 bases). CDR1 and CDR2 (germline): GTSNPN, SVGIG (reference sequence). This CDR3 has 13 amino acids. Trimming removed 5 bases at V and 2 bases at J, with 10 bases between. This CDR3 is CAWQGVGNQPQHF. In DNA, the CDR3 is TGTGCCTGGCAGGGAGTCGGCAATCAGCCCCAGCATTTT.

The rearrangement uses TRBV15 and TRBJ1-5; no clear D. V gave up 5 bases and J gave up 3 bases, with 5 bases separating them. The germline CDR1 and CDR2 sequences are LNHNV and YYDKDF (reference sequence). The length of the CDR3 is 12 residues. The CDR3 DNA reads as TGTGCCACCAGCGGGGTCAATCAGCCCCAGCATTTT. Translating gives CATSGVNQPQHF.

In this sample, this clone turned up a few times. The rearrangement links TRBV27 to TRBJ1-2; 12 nucleotides agree with TRBD1. The germline V gene encodes CDR1 MNHEY and CDR2 SMNVEV (reference sequence). V lost 5 bases to trimming and J lost 7 bases; unmatched junction nucleotides: 11. The CDR3 loop spans 16 amino acids. CDR3 protein: CASSPGPGQGASGYTF. CDR3 nucleotide sequence: TGTGCCAGCAGTCCAGGGCCGGGACAGGGGGCGTCTGGCTACACCTTC.

This clone came up a few times. V usage is TRBV29-1 and J usage is TRBJ2-1, with 11 bases identical to TRBD2. V shed 6 bases, J shed 9 bases, and the junction held 10 bases outside the gene matches. Germline CDR1 is SQVTM and CDR2 is ANQGSEA. This CDR3 is 14 amino acids long. CDR3 sequence reads: CSVTAASGGIEQFF. The CDR3, as DNA: TGCAGCGTGACCGCCGCTAGCGGGGGGATTGAGCAGTTCTTC.

This chain connects TRBV6-5 to TRBJ1-4; D not resolved. The CDR3 runs to 14 residues. V dropped 2 bases and J dropped 5 bases, with 9 bases sitting between them. Per the germline V gene, CDR1 is MNHEY and CDR2 is SVGAGI. CDR3 sequence reads: CASSYGWENEKLFF. CDR3 nucleotides: TGTGCCAGCAGTTACGGGTGGGAGAATGAAAAACTGTTTTTT.

The V gene is TRBV7-2, the J gene TRBJ1-5; D gene unclear. Between the trimmed V and J ends, which lost 0 bases and 3 bases, there was a span of 9 bases. Germline values: CDR1 SGHTA, CDR2 FQGNSA. The CDR3 has 15 residues. The CDR3: CASSLALGHNQPQHF. The CDR3 region has the DNA TGTGCCAGCAGCTTAGCGTTAGGGCACAATCAGCCCCAGCATTTT.

The table lists this clone with a few counts. The V call is TRBV29-1, the J call TRBJ2-5, with 9 bases fitting TRBD1. CDR3 length: 11 residues. The germline V gene has CDR1 SQVTM and CDR2 ANQGSEA. The J segment lost 9 bases and the V segment lost 6 bases, leaving 5 bases of the junction unmatched. CDR3: CSVRTGEAQYF. The CDR3 nucleotides read TGCAGCGTGAGGACAGGGGAGGCCCAGTACTTC.

V and J are TRBV28 and TRBJ1-1, with 8 bases identical to TRBD1. Unmatched junction bases numbered 9, after V lost 4 bases and J lost 5 bases. The length of the CDR3 is 15 residues. Germline CDR1 is MDHEN and CDR2 is SYDVKM. The CDR3 DNA reads TGTGCCAGCAGTTCTTCTCCAGGGGGCGGAACTGAAGCTTTCTTT. Translation: CASSSSPGGGTEAFF.

CDR3 region: CASSIWDRGPRPSVYEQYF. Here the CDR3 DNA reads TGTGCCAGCAGCATTTGGGACAGGGGCCCACGACCTTCTGTCTACGAGCAGTACTTC. This rearrangement joins TRBV27 to TRBJ2-5; 10 nucleotides align to TRBD1. The J call may be wrong; the DNA end is better matched by TRBJ2-7. The CDR3 runs 19 residues. CDR1 MNHEY and CDR2 SMNVEV come from the germline V gene (reference sequence).

The rearrangement joins TRBV5-5 to TRBJ1-5; D is possibly TRBD1 (5 bases). V gave up 4 bases and J gave up 5 bases, with 16 bases separating them. The length of the CDR3 is 15 residues. The germline V gene encodes CDR1 SGHKS and CDR2 YYEKEE (reference sequence). The CDR3 spells CASSQRQGDDQPQHF. In nucleotides, the CDR3 is TGTGCCAGCAGCCAACGGCAGGGAGACGATCAGCCCCAGCATTTT.

This sequence joins TRBV29-1 and TRBJ2-6; D is undetermined. There are 16 residues in the CDR3. Trimming left V 4 bases short and J 0 bases short, with 13 bases between. From germline, CDR1 is SQVTM and CDR2 ANQGSEA. The CDR3 loop reads CSVAGLVYSGANVLTF. CDR3 coding DNA: TGCAGCGTTGCGGGTCTAGTCTACTCTGGGGCCAACGTCCTGACTTTC.

The CDR3 DNA sequence: TGTGCCAGCAGCCCAGCGGGGGTCTATGAGCAGTTCTTC. Translating gives CASSPAGVYEQFF. The rearrangement uses TRBV2 and TRBJ2-1; TRBD2 matches 8 bases. The CDR3 loop spans 13 amino acids. V shed 6 bases, J shed 8 bases, and the junction held 6 bases outside the gene matches. Germline assignment: CDR1 SNHLY and CDR2 FYNNEI.